This TCR beta chain originates from a study of CXCR3-negative and CXCR3-positive naive CD8 T cells. A word on this clonotype: Antigen specificity is unknown.

This CDR3 region has 15 residues. The V gene's germline CDR1 is MNHEY and CDR2 SVGEGT. Triplicate sorts, approximately 300,000 cells apiece, were made for each CD8+ T cell subset. The TRB libraries of cDNA were built by UMI-labeled 5' RACE. TCRdb reprocessed the 5' RACE reads; each CDR3 protein has one entry and no DNA is given. The repertoire shows roughly 30,000 distinct CDR3 sequences; the top ten hold roughly a tenth. Study findings and constraints: Memory cells diverged, while naive CXCR3-positive and CXCR3-negative cells had similar TRBV-TRBJ usage. Both naive subsets showed comparably high diversity, and memory CD8+ cells showed much lower diversity.

The clonotype originates from a human donor in good health. Some clones in this sample may be carry-over from other donors' samples. Sequencing was carried out using memory CD8+ T cells from blood. The chain is built from TRBV6-2 or TRBV6-3 and TRBJ1-1. CDR3 in amino acids: CASSYFQEVLAEAFF.